Each of the 8 T cell receptor beta chains below was sequenced from the same sample in a study of T cell changes during pregnancy in multiple sclerosis. Produced via immunoSEQ multiplex PCR; TCRdb's table is partial and in-frame only. The sample lists 50,000 to 65,000 clones; 90% were seen once. The sequencing used peripheral blood, collected in the third trimester of pregnancy. The receptors were gathered from a female donor in good health, enrolled as a control in a pregnancy study.

This chain links TRBV6-6 with TRBJ1-1; the D gene is possibly TRBD1 (5 bases). CDR3 size: 16 residues. Trimming stripped 11 bases from V and 1 base from J, with 23 bases between. The germline V gene encodes CDR1 MNHNY and CDR2 SVGAGI (reference sequence). This CDR3 is CAGTSGVGYGNTEAFF. CDR3 sequence (DNA): TGTGCCGGCACTTCGGGGGTCGGTTATGGGAACACTGAAGCTTTCTTT.

The chain couples TRBV7-9 to TRBJ1-4; D possibly corresponds to TRBD1 (6 bases). The CDR3 loop spans 14 amino acids. V gave up 5 bases and J gave up 7 bases, with 14 bases separating them. Germline V gene lookup returns CDR1 SEHNR and CDR2 FQNEAQ (reference sequence). The CDR3 here is CASSPKGDGEKLFF. CDR3 in DNA: TGTGCCAGCAGCCCGAAGGGGGACGGTGAAAAACTGTTTTTT.

The J gene is TRBJ2-1, the V gene TRBV6-1; 8 positions agree with TRBD2. V lost 1 base and J lost 4; bases outside the gene matches: 3. This CDR3 is 15 amino acids long. The germline gives CDR1 MNHNS, CDR2 SASEGT. CDR3 coding DNA: TGTGCCAGCAGTGAAGAGTCTAGCGGGTACAATGAGCAGTTCTTC. Its translation: CASSEESSGYNEQFF.

Concerning this clone itself: At one end the junction does not follow the germline gene, possibly because of a read error. The chain joins TRBV20-1 to TRBJ2-1; a possible D gene is TRBD1 (6 bases). The germline gives CDR1 DFQATT, CDR2 SNEGSKA (reference sequence). The CDR3 spans 11 residues. This CDR3 reads CSGKGDTPRIF. The CDR3 coding sequence is TGCAGTGGTAAAGGGGACACCCCAAGGATCTTC.

The chain employs TRBV30 and TRBJ2-4; D is unresolved. The CDR3 totals 13 residues. V lost 3 bases and J lost 0, with 6 bases in between. Germline loops: CDR1 GTSNPN, CDR2 SVGIG (reference sequence). Here the CDR3 DNA reads TGTGCCTGGAGCCTCCCAGCCAAAAACATTCAGTACTTC. It yields the protein CAWSLPAKNIQYF.

The CDR3 sequence: CASTMTSQGRVEQYF. The CDR3 DNA reads TGTGCCAGCACCATGACGTCGCAGGGTCGAGTCGAGCAGTACTTC. The chain recombines TRBV11-3 with TRBJ2-7, with D possibly matching TRBD1 (5 bases). The V end was cut by 7 bases, the J end by 6 bases, with 22 bases between. Germline V gene lookup returns CDR1 SGHNT and CDR2 YENEEA. The CDR3 has 15 amino acids.

The CDR3: CASSLTSGSANEQFF. CDR3 sequence (DNA): TGTGCCAGCAGCTTAACCAGCGGGAGTGCCAATGAGCAGTTCTTC. V gene TRBV7-2 combines with J gene TRBJ2-1; 8 positions match TRBD2. Germline V CDR1 and CDR2: SGHTA, FQGNSA. The CDR3 length is 15 residues. V dropped 2 bases and J dropped 6; count of bases not matched to a gene: 6.

This clone was seen a handful of times. This rearrangement joins TRBV5-1 to TRBJ1-4; D remains unclear. With 3 bases removed from V and 3 bases from J, the gap between germline ends came to 15 bases. Germline CDR1 SGHRS, CDR2 YFSETQ. The CDR3 totals 16 residues. CDR3 DNA sequence: TGCGCCAGCAGCTCGCCTAAGGACTCAGCTAATGAAAAACTGTTTTTT. It codes for CASSSPKDSANEKLFF.